These 32 T cell receptor beta chains came from one sample sequenced in a study of CD8 T cells in ankylosing spondylitis. TCRdb reanalysed the 5' RACE reads using MiXCR and keeps one entry per CDR3 protein. This table has 190,000 or so distinct CDR3 sequences, roughly 12% appearing once. The sequencing input was blood, either unsorted or a sorted T cell fraction (not recorded which). Source of these receptors: a male donor with ankylosing spondylitis or in good health (not recorded which).

This clonotype was observed a few times. This rearrangement joins TRBV6-5 to TRBJ1-2, with D uncertain. Germline loops: CDR1 MNHEY, CDR2 SVGAGI. This CDR3 has 12 amino acids. V lost 6 bases and J 7 bases, leaving 12 bases between the germline ends. CDR3 nucleotide sequence: TGTGCCAGCAGGGATTACCTCGTTGGCTACACCTTC. As protein: CASRDYLVGYTF.

The chain joins TRBV14 to TRBJ2-7, with D possibly TRBD2 on 6 matching bases. The CDR3 has 14 amino acids. Germline CDR1 is SGHDN and CDR2 is FVKESK. V lost 4 bases and J lost 0, with 10 bases in between. The CDR3 nucleotides are TGTGCCAGCAGCCCATACGGGGGCTCCTACGAGCAGTACTTC. Translation gives CASSPYGGSYEQYF.

This clonotype was seen more than once but under ten times. V gene TRBV2 combines with J gene TRBJ1-5; D may be TRBD1 (6 bases). V lost 3 bases and J 5 bases, leaving 11 bases between the germline ends. Germline V gene sequence: CDR1 SNHLY, CDR2 FYNNEI. This CDR3 comprises 14 residues. CDR3 DNA: TGTGCCAGCAGTGAGGCAGGGGAAGATCAGCCCCAGCATTTT. Its translation is CASSEAGEDQPQHF. The full variable domain, with the rest looked up from reference TRBV2 and TRBJ1-5, is EPEVTQTPSHQVTQMGQEVILRCVPISNHLYFYWYRQILGQKVEFLVSFYNNEISEKSEIFDDQFSVERPDGSNFTLKIRSTKLEDSAMYFCASSEAGEDQPQHFGDGTRLSIL.

The CDR3 loop reads CASTAGPTYEQYF. In nucleotides, the CDR3 is TGTGCCAGCACCGCGGGACCCACCTACGAGCAGTACTTC. The gene calls are TRBV27 and TRBJ2-7, with a weak D call TRBD2 (6 bases). This CDR3 spans 13 amino acids. The V gene lost 7 bases and the J gene lost 2 bases, with 12 bases spanning the gap. Germline V gives CDR1 MNHEY, CDR2 SMNVEV (reference sequence).

CDR3 loop: CASSQTSLPVYEQYF. CDR3 DNA: TGTGCCAGCAGCCAAACAAGCCTTCCCGTCTACGAGCAGTACTTC. The chain employs TRBV14 and TRBJ2-7, with D uncertain. The CDR3 sequence is 15 residues long. Germline CDR1 SGHDN, CDR2 FVKESK. The ends were cut back, 2 bases at V and 3 bases at J, with 14 bases in the middle.

This clonotype has at least ten counts. The genes are TRBV7-2 and TRBJ2-2; 10 bases are shared with TRBD2. After removal of 4 bases from V and 4 bases from J, the junction contained 9 bases not matched to a gene. The CDR3 totals 17 residues. Germline-derived CDR1 and CDR2 are SGHTA and FQGNSA. Here the CDR3 reads CASSYLSSGRFTGELFF. CDR3 sequence (DNA): TGTGCCAGCAGCTATCTTTCTAGCGGGAGATTCACCGGGGAGCTGTTTTTT.

This clonotype was observed many times. The V gene is TRBV5-1, the J gene TRBJ1-1; tentative D call: TRBD1 (5 bases). This CDR3 comprises 14 residues. Germline CDR1 SGHRS, CDR2 YFSETQ. V was pared by 5 bases and J by 3 bases, with 14 bases between. The CDR3 region is CASRQSGRHTEAFF. As DNA, the CDR3 is TGCGCCAGCAGACAGTCGGGACGGCACACTGAAGCTTTCTTT.

This clonotype occurred many times. The chain links TRBV12-3 or TRBV12-4 to TRBJ1-1; D gene uncertain. This CDR3 is 13 amino acids long. V lost 3 bases and J lost 1, with 6 bases in between. The CDR3, as DNA: TGTGCCAGCAGTTTTGTGGGGAACACTGAAGCTTTCTTT. Amino acids: CASSFVGNTEAFF.

CDR3 coding DNA: TGTGCCAGCAGCCGTAGCGGAAAAGAGACCCAGTACTTC. Translation gives CASSRSGKETQYF. The chain links TRBV12-3 or TRBV12-4 to TRBJ2-5, with D possibly TRBD2 on 6 matching bases. CDR3 length: 13 amino acids. Trimming took 6 bases from V and 3 from J, leaving 11 bases between them.

The gene calls are TRBV9 and TRBJ1-1; 7 bases map to TRBD1. The J segment lost 2 bases and the V segment lost 3 bases, leaving 4 bases of the junction unmatched. Germline assignment: CDR1 SGDLS and CDR2 YYNGEE. The CDR3 runs 14 residues. In DNA form, the CDR3 reads TGTGCCAGCAGCGGGCGACAGGGCAACACTGAAGCTTTCTTT. This gives the protein CASSGRQGNTEAFF.

V gene TRBV4-1 combines with J gene TRBJ1-6; 7 nucleotides align to TRBD1. CDR1 and CDR2 (germline): MGHRA, YSYEKL. V was clipped by 1 base and J by 4 bases; unmatched bases: 16. The CDR3 has 20 amino acids. The CDR3 nucleotides are TGCGCCAGCAGCCAAGTCCACCTCCCCCAGGGGGGAATTTATAATTCACCCCTCCACTTT. Translating it yields CASSQVHLPQGGIYNSPLHF.

This clonotype turned up a few times. V gene TRBV28 combines with J gene TRBJ2-2; D unclear. The germline V gene has CDR1 MDHEN and CDR2 SYDVKM. Trimming cost V 4 bases and J 7 bases, with 10 bases left between them. The CDR3 runs 13 residues. The CDR3 DNA reads as TGTGCCAGCAGTTGGAACAGCCTCGGGGAGCTGTTTTTT. Protein product: CASSWNSLGELFF.

This clonotype appeared a few times. The V gene is TRBV11-2, the J gene TRBJ2-7; D gene uncertain. The ends were cut back, 1 base at V and 2 bases at J, with 9 bases in the middle. This CDR3 is built from 14 residues. Per germline, CDR1 SGHAT and CDR2 FQNNGV. CDR3 sequence (DNA): TGTGCCAGCAGCTTAGCAGACATAACCTACGAGCAGTACTTC. This sequence encodes CASSLADITYEQYF.

V and J are TRBV19 and TRBJ2-7; possible D gene TRBD2, 6 bases. This CDR3 region has 13 residues. V shed 5 bases and J shed 3 bases, with 11 bases lying between them. CDR1 and CDR2 (germline): LNHDA, SQIVND (reference sequence). The CDR3 spells CASSAGSYYEQYF. DNA for the CDR3: TGTGCCAGTAGTGCGGGGAGTTACTACGAGCAGTACTTC.

This clonotype came up a few times. The genes are TRBV2 and TRBJ2-7, with TRBD1 matching 9 bases. The CDR3 is 12 residues long. J was trimmed by 4 bases and V by 8 bases; bases with no gene match: 3. CDR1 and CDR2 (germline): SNHLY, FYNNEI. CDR3 bases: TGTGCCAGCCGGACAGGGGTATACGAGCAGTACTTC. This translates into CASRTGVYEQYF.

This clonotype was counted between two and nine times. V and J are TRBV29-1 and TRBJ1-4; TRBD1 is a possible D gene (6 bases). With 7 bases removed from V and 0 bases from J, the gap between germline ends came to 12 bases. This CDR3 spans 14 amino acids. Germline V gene data show CDR1 as SQVTM and CDR2 as ANQGSEA. CDR3 nucleotides: TGCAGCGGGTGGACAGCCTCAACTAATGAAAAACTGTTTTTT. Residues: CSGWTASTNEKLFF. Full variable domain (remainder filled in from reference TRBV29-1 and TRBJ1-4): SAVISQKPSRDICQRGTSLTIQCQVDSQVTMMFWYRQQPGQSLTLIATANQGSEATYESGFVIDKFPISRPNLTFSTLTVSNMSPEDSSIYLCSGWTASTNEKLFFGSGTQLSVL.

The rearrangement links TRBV29-1 to TRBJ2-2; 10 bases are a match to TRBD1. V was pared by 7 bases and J by 0 bases, with 17 bases of the junction left unmatched. CDR1 SQVTM and CDR2 ANQGSEA come from the germline V gene. The CDR3 is 19 residues long. This CDR3 reads CSASAPTGGRPSNTGELFF. DNA for the CDR3: TGCAGCGCCTCGGCCCCGACAGGGGGCCGACCCTCGAACACCGGGGAGCTGTTTTTT.

This clonotype has at least ten counts. The rearrangement joins TRBV5-5 to TRBJ2-3; D not resolved. CDR1 is SGHKS, CDR2 YYEKEE, per germline (reference sequence). Trimming took 4 bases from V and 3 from J, leaving 15 bases between them. The CDR3 extends over 15 amino acids. The CDR3 region is CASSLWTLSTDTQYF. The CDR3 DNA reads TGTGCCAGCAGCCTCTGGACCTTGTCGACAGATACGCAGTATTTT. Full variable domain (rest looked up from reference TRBV5-5 and TRBJ2-3): DAGVTQSPTHLIKTRGQQVTLRCSPISGHKSVSWYQQVLGQGPQFIFQYYEKEERGRGNFPDRFSARQFPNYSSELNVNALLLGDSALYLCASSLWTLSTDTQYFGPGTRLTVL.

This clonotype was counted many times. The chain couples TRBV7-9 to TRBJ2-2, with 9 bases matching TRBD1. This CDR3 region has 13 residues. The V gene's germline CDR1 is SEHNR and CDR2 FQNEAQ (reference sequence). V shed 7 bases and J 7 bases; nucleotides not matched to a gene: 4. The CDR3 is CASKGQGSGELFF. The CDR3 DNA reads TGTGCCAGCAAGGGACAGGGCAGCGGGGAGCTGTTTTTT.

This clonotype has just a few counts. The V gene is TRBV11-2, the J gene TRBJ2-1; 10 nucleotides agree with TRBD1. With V trimmed by 1 base and J by 8 bases, 8 bases remained unmatched. The CDR3 is 16 amino acids. The germline V gene has CDR1 SGHAT and CDR2 FQNNGV. In nucleotides, the CDR3 is TGTGCCAGCAGCTTAGGAGCTAGGGACAGGGGCGATGAGCAGTTCTTC. It yields the protein CASSLGARDRGDEQFF.

This clonotype has more than one count but fewer than ten. This chain joins TRBV28 and TRBJ2-7; no clear D gene. The germline CDR1 and CDR2 sequences are MDHEN and SYDVKM. V was pared by 1 base and J by 3 bases, with 10 bases between. This CDR3 spans 14 amino acids. The CDR3 DNA follows: TGTGCCAGCAGTTTATCGTCGCTAGACTACGAGCAGTACTTC. Translating it yields CASSLSSLDYEQYF.

This clonotype occurred many times. The rearrangement links TRBV15 to TRBJ2-4; 7 nucleotides line up with TRBD1. V was pared by 3 bases and J by 4 bases, with 6 bases of the junction left unmatched. Per the germline V gene, CDR1 is LNHNV and CDR2 is YYDKDF (reference sequence). The CDR3 has 15 residues. The DNA of the CDR3 is TGTGCCACCAGCAGGGCCGGGACAGTGAAAAACATTCAGTACTTC. As protein: CATSRAGTVKNIQYF.

The chain recombines TRBV3-1 with TRBJ1-2, with D maybe TRBD1 (5 bases). From germline, CDR1 is LGHDT and CDR2 YNNKEL (reference sequence). The CDR3 totals 17 residues. Trimming left V 0 bases short and J 8 bases short, with 22 bases between. CDR3 in DNA: TGTGCCAGCAGCCAAGATCTTGTGCAGGGACTCTACCCAGGCTACACCTTC. As protein: CASSQDLVQGLYPGYTF.

This clonotype was found many times. The chain couples TRBV5-1 to TRBJ2-1; perhaps TRBD2 as D (5 bases). The CDR3 has 13 residues. Germline assignment: CDR1 SGHRS and CDR2 YFSETQ. V lost 5 bases and J 5 bases, leaving 11 bases between the germline ends. CDR3: CASRRGSDNEQFF. CDR3 in DNA: TGCGCCAGCAGACGAGGGTCGGACAATGAGCAGTTCTTC.

The chain employs TRBV4-2 and TRBJ2-2; 10 positions match TRBD2. Germline CDR1 and CDR2: LGHNA and YNFKEQ. V shed 0 bases and J 1 base; nucleotides not matched to a gene: 2. The CDR3 spans 17 residues. In DNA form, the CDR3 reads TGTGCCAGCAGCCAAGAACTAGCGGGGTTGAACACCGGGGAGCTGTTTTTT. It encodes CASSQELAGLNTGELFF.

This clonotype was observed a handful of times. Here the CDR3 DNA reads TGTGCCACCGGCCGGGACGGCAATGAGCAGTTCTTC. Translation: CATGRDGNEQFF. The V gene is TRBV2, the J gene TRBJ2-1; D may be TRBD1 or TRBD2 (5 bases each). CDR1 is SNHLY, CDR2 FYNNEI, per germline. The germline V and J ends were trimmed by 10 bases and 6 bases, with 13 bases remaining between them. The CDR3 is made up of 12 amino acids.

The chain couples TRBV25-1 to TRBJ2-5, with 8 positions matching TRBD1. V was pared by 2 bases and J by 4 bases, with 9 bases of the junction left unmatched. CDR1 is MGHDK and CDR2 is SYGVNS in the germline V gene. This CDR3 has 16 amino acids. CDR3 bases: TGTGCCAGCAGTGAAAGAGGGTTGACAGGGGTAGAGACCCAGTACTTC. It is translated as CASSERGLTGVETQYF. Based on the CDR3 plus reference TRBV25-1 and TRBJ2-5, the full variable domain is EADIYQTPRYLVIGTGKKITLECSQTMGHDKMYWYQQDPGMELHLIHYSYGVNSTEKGDLSSESTVSRIRTEHFPLTLESARPSHTSQYLCASSERGLTGVETQYFGPGTRLLVL.

Remarks on this clonotype: At one end the junction does not follow the germline gene, possibly because of a read error. The chain couples TRBV20-1 to TRBJ2-1; D is unclear. The CDR3 runs to 12 residues. In germline, CDR1 is DFQATT, CDR2 SNEGSKA (reference sequence). CDR3 DNA sequence: TGCAGTGCTAGAGATTCCCGCCCCCCAAAAATCTTC. Translation: CSARDSRPPKIF.

The J gene is TRBJ1-4, the V gene TRBV19; D ambiguous. From germline, CDR1 is LNHDA and CDR2 SQIVND (reference sequence). This CDR3 has 11 residues. Trimming removed 10 bases from V and 7 bases from J, with 10 bases in between. The CDR3 sequence is CAKARFEKLFF. The CDR3 nucleotides read TGTGCCAAGGCCAGGTTTGAAAAACTGTTTTTT.

The chain joins TRBV27 to TRBJ2-3; the match to TRBD1 covers 7 bases. CDR1 and CDR2 (germline): MNHEY, SMNVEV (reference sequence). The CDR3 runs to 14 residues. V was pared by 5 bases and J by 3 bases, with 5 bases of the junction left unmatched. The CDR3 DNA is TGTGCCAGCAGTGGGGACAGCCAGACAGATACGCAGTATTTT. Its translation: CASSGDSQTDTQYF.

This clonotype was picked up a small number of times. This chain uses TRBV12-3 or TRBV12-4 with TRBJ2-4; 7 positions agree with TRBD1. CDR3 length: 12 residues. With V trimmed by 4 bases and J by 7 bases, 1 base remained unmatched. The CDR3 region is CASSSQGNIQYF. The CDR3 DNA is TGTGCCAGCAGTTCACAGGGGAACATTCAGTACTTC.

This clonotype was counted ten times or more. The chain links TRBV7-9 to TRBJ2-3; unclear D gene. V dropped 5 bases and J dropped 2 bases, with 5 bases sitting between them. This CDR3 spans 12 amino acids. The germline V gene has CDR1 SEHNR and CDR2 FQNEAQ (reference sequence). CDR3: CASSPPTDTQYF. CDR3 DNA: TGTGCCAGCAGCCCACCCACAGATACGCAGTATTTT.